This T cell receptor (beta chain) was observed in a study of blood T cell repertoires in COVID-19. About the study: Acute and convalescent COVID-19 samples came from the United States, Italy and Spain. From T cells, B-cell-depleted T cells, or PBMCs came the material, which was cDNA or gDNA.

In the authors' workflow: Amplification of reference gene primers provided the estimated nucleated cell counts. TCRdb keeps only in-frame clones here, not all; method: immunoSEQ multiplex PCR. V and J calls plus clone size are reproduced from that table; the DNA served to infer D and trimming. The table has 150,000 to 200,000 clones, over 75% seen once. Sequenced sample: peripheral blood. The TCR comes from a man in his 60s who had recovered from COVID-19.

This chain's CDR3 is CASGQARDSYEQYF. DNA of the CDR3: TGTGCCAGCGGACAGGCCCGAGACTCCTACGAGCAGTACTTC. V usage is TRBV2 and J usage is TRBJ2-7; 7 bases fit TRBD1. There are 14 residues in the CDR3. With V trimmed by 8 bases and J by 0 bases, 7 bases remained unmatched. CDR1 is SNHLY, CDR2 FYNNEI, per germline.